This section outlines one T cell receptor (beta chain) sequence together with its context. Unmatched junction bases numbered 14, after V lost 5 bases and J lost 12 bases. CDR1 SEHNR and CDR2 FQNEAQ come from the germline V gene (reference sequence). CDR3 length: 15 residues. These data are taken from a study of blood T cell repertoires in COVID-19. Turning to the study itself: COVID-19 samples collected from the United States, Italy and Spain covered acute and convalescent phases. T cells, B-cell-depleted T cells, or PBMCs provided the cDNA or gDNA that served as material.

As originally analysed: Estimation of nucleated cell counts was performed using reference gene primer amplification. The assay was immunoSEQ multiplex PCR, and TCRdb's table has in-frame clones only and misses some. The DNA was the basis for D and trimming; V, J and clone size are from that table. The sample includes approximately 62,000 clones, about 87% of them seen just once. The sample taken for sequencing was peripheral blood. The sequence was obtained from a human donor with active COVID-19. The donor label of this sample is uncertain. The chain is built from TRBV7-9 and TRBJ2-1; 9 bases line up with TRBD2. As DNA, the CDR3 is TGTGCCAGCAGCCTCAAGGGACTAGCCCATGAGGGGCAGTTCTTC. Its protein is CASSLKGLAHEGQFF.